A single sample is the source of the 2 T cell receptor beta chains below, sequenced in a study of blood T cells in healthy people across ages. Next came a second PCR, run for about 6 to 12 cycles, which used a sample-barcoded 5' primer along with a J-beta primer mix. Each CDR3 protein gets one entry after TCRdb re-called the 5' RACE reads with MiXCR. The top ten clones hold around 4% of a sample with about 1.5 million distinct CDR3 sequences, about 45% of them seen once. The sample consisted of blood. The receptors here all came from a woman younger than 30 in good health.

There are a few counts of this clonotype. The chain couples TRBV10-1 to TRBJ1-2; D gene uncertain. This CDR3 spans 14 amino acids. The germline CDR1 and CDR2 sequences are WNHNN and SYGVQD (reference sequence). The V end was cut by 3 bases, the J end by 4 bases, with 12 bases between. The CDR3 sequence is CASSDHSEGYGYTF. The CDR3 coding sequence is TGCGCCAGCAGTGACCACTCGGAGGGCTATGGCTACACCTTC.

J is TRBJ2-4 and V is TRBV6-5; D unclear. Near its end, the DNA agrees better with TRBJ2-7, so the J call may be wrong. The length of the CDR3 is 13 residues. From germline, CDR1 is MNHEY and CDR2 SVGAGI. CDR3 in DNA: TGTGCCAGCTCACATACCTCTTTCTACGAGCAGTACTTC. It encodes CASSHTSFYEQYF.